Listed below are T cell receptor beta chains from one sample, sequenced in a study of long-term antiretroviral therapy in people with HIV. TCRdb's copy holds only in-frame clones and misses some; the assay was immunoSEQ multiplex PCR. Among about 14,000 clones listed, 70% to 85% were seen once. Sequences were derived from unsorted PBMCs, sampled 1.3 years before starting antiretroviral therapy. The receptors originated from a man aged 35 to 55 with HIV. Each CDR3 is given with its conserved first and last residue. Fields, in order: clone size, J gene, V gene, D gene, CDR3 protein, CDR3 DNA. A D gene is named only where the DNA matches it firmly. Expanded clones are given a class, and other clones once, few, many or no size at all.

>-|TRBJ1-2|TRBV19|-
CASTGTAANYGYTF
TGTGCCAGTACCGGGACCGCGGCTAACTATGGCTACACCTTC
>-|TRBJ1-1|TRBV23-1|TRBD1
CASSQPGQGTPNGEAFF
TGCGCCAGCAGTCAACCTGGACAGGGGACCCCGAACGGTGAAGCTTTCTTT
>once|TRBJ2-3|TRBV29-1|-
CSVDSNTDTQYF
TGCAGCGTGGACAGTAACACAGATACGCAGTATTTT
>few|TRBJ2-7|TRBV11-2|TRBD1
CASSRDRGEQYF
TGTGCCAGCAGCCGGGACAGGGGGGAGCAGTACTTC
>-|TRBJ2-1|TRBV5-1|-
CASTPTGTSPANEQFF
TGCGCCAGCACCCCCACGGGCACCAGCCCAGCGAATGAGCAGTTCTTC
>-|TRBJ2-3|TRBV30|-
CAWSVSRPTQYF
TGTGCCTGGAGTGTTTCCAGACCTACGCAGTATTTT
>-|TRBJ2-1|TRBV4-2|-
CASSQENNEQFF
TGTGCCAGCAGCCAAGAAAACAATGAGCAGTTCTTC
>-|TRBJ1-2|TRBV28|-
CASSAPLGGYTF
TGTGCCAGCAGTGCCCCCCTGGGAGGCTACACCTTC
>once|TRBJ2-7|TRBV18|-
CASSFGPSYEQYF
TGTGCCAGCTCATTTGGACCCTCCTACGAGCAGTACTTC
>-|TRBJ2-2|TRBV7-8|-
CASSPTGNTGELFF
TGTGCCAGCAGCCCTACAGGGAACACCGGGGAGCTGTTTTTT
>-|TRBJ2-1|TRBV7-9|-
CASSLGTVNEQFF
TGTGCCAGCAGCTTAGGGACAGTTAATGAGCAGTTCTTC
>few|TRBJ1-2|TRBV7-2|TRBD1
CASSLGGQGANYGYTF
TGTGCCAGCAGCTTAGGGGGACAGGGGGCGAACTATGGCTACACCTTC
>-|TRBJ2-5|TRBV7-2|TRBD1
CASSRAMGTGLYF
TGTGCCAGCAGTCGCGCGATGGGGACAGGGTTGTACTTC
>-|TRBJ2-7|TRBV7-9|-
CASGISGGYEQYF
TGTGCCAGCGGAATTAGCGGAGGATACGAGCAGTACTTC
>few|TRBJ1-1|TRBV2|-
CASGSSGTYRAEAFF
TGTGCCAGCGGAAGCTCAGGGACGTATAGGGCTGAAGCTTTCTTT
>-|TRBJ2-5|TRBV5-1|TRBD2
CASSNRGGLETQYF
TGCGCCAGCTCCAATCGGGGGGGCCTGGAGACCCAGTACTTC
>-|TRBJ1-1|TRBV2|TRBD1
CASRARTGGGTEAFF
TGTGCCAGCAGAGCTAGGACAGGGGGTGGGACTGAAGCTTTCTTT
>-|TRBJ1-1|TRBV5-1|TRBD1
CASSAGQNEAFF
TGCGCCAGCAGCGCGGGACAGAATGAAGCTTTCTTT
>-|TRBJ1-1|TRBV11-2|-
CASSPGRNTEAFF
TGTGCCAGCAGCCCGGGACGGAACACTGAAGCTTTCTTT
>once|TRBJ1-1|TRBV18|-
CASSPDQLNTEAFF
TGTGCCAGCTCACCAGACCAACTGAACACTGAAGCTTTCTTT
>-|TRBJ2-3|TRBV6-5|-
CASSYSILSDTQYF
TGTGCCAGCAGTTACTCGATTTTATCAGATACGCAGTATTTT
>-|TRBJ2-7|TRBV5-5|TRBD1
CASSLTGQAEQYF
TGTGCCAGCAGCTTAACGGGACAGGCCGAGCAGTACTTC
>-|TRBJ2-7|TRBV7-2|-
CASSLTNRPSSYEQYF
TGTGCCAGCAGCTTAACAAACAGGCCCAGCTCCTACGAGCAGTACTTC
>-|TRBJ1-4|TRBV11-2|-
CASRGQGGNEKLFF
TGTGCCAGCAGGGGGCAGGGCGGTAATGAAAAACTGTTTTTT
>-|TRBJ2-3|TRBV30|-
CAWTQGDTQYF
TGTGCCTGGACCCAAGGGGATACGCAGTATTTT
>-|TRBJ2-1|TRBV5-1|-
CASSLVTSYNEQFF
TGCGCCAGCAGCTTGGTAACGTCTTACAATGAGCAGTTCTTC
>-|TRBJ2-7|TRBV5-6|-
CASSLGALYEQYF
TGTGCCAGCAGCTTGGGGGCGTTATACGAGCAGTACTTC
>few|TRBJ2-4|TRBV27|-
CASSLSGGEAKNIQYF
TGTGCCAGCAGTTTATCGGGGGGCGAAGCCAAAAACATTCAGTACTTC
>-|TRBJ2-1|TRBV5-1|-
CASSLNIATEQFF
TGCGCCAGCAGCTTGAATATAGCCACTGAGCAGTTCTTC
>-|TRBJ1-1|TRBV30|-
CAWTLDGRLTEAFF
TGTGCCTGGACCCTCGACGGGAGGTTGACTGAAGCTTTCTTT
>-|TRBJ1-1|TRBV27|-
CASSPQGARNTEAFF
TGTGCCAGCAGTCCGCAGGGTGCCCGCAACACTGAAGCTTTCTTT
>-|TRBJ1-2|TRBV27|TRBD1
CASPLTGGSLGYGYTF
TGTGCCAGCCCGTTGACAGGGGGCTCACTGGGCTATGGCTACACCTTC
>-|TRBJ1-1|TRBV5-1|-
CASSFLPRVEGRMNTEAFF
TGCGCCAGCAGCTTTTTACCCAGGGTAGAGGGCCGGATGAACACTGAAGCTTTCTTT
>-|TRBJ2-1|TRBV7-9|-
CASSLFNEQFF
TGTGCCAGCAGCTTATTCAATGAGCAGTTCTTC
>-|TRBJ1-1|TRBV5-4|TRBD1
CASSLGQGLGTEAFF
TGTGCCAGCAGCTTGGGACAGGGCTTAGGCACTGAAGCTTTCTTT
>-|TRBJ2-7|TRBV5-1|TRBD2
CASSAGLAGAAYEQYF
TGCGCCAGCAGCGCCGGGCTAGCGGGGGCCGCCTACGAGCAGTACTTC
>once|TRBJ1-2|TRBV18|-
CASSPIVDPTSTNYGYTF
TGTGCCAGCTCACCGATTGTCGACCCCACCAGCACTAACTATGGCTACACCTTC
>-|TRBJ1-1|TRBV29-1|-
CSVVSPSPVLIF
TGCAGCGTTGTTTCACCCAGCCCGGTATTGATCTTT
>-|TRBJ1-1|TRBV4-2|-
CASSQETSPAEAFF
TGTGCCAGCAGCCAAGAAACGAGCCCGGCTGAAGCTTTCTTT
>-|TRBJ2-7|TRBV9|-
CASSVGAGLSYEQYF
TGTGCCAGCAGCGTAGGGGCGGGTCTCTCCTACGAGCAGTACTTC